This T cell receptor (beta chain) was recovered during a study of regulatory T cells in long-lasting Graves disease. With iRepertoire HTBI primers and Arm-PCR of CDR3 regions, TCR beta libraries were built. TCRdb itself ran the multiplex PCR reads through MiXCR, one entry per CDR3 protein. The repertoire holds about 470,000 distinct CDR3 sequences, with roughly 20% as singletons. The time point was: persistent/refractory GD, antithyroid drugs over 5 years with positive TRAb. Preparation of the TCR library used RNA extracted from PBMCs. This clonotype was recorded at least ten times. Germline values: CDR1 SGHRS, CDR2 YFSETQ. V lost 4 bases, J lost 7 bases, and 6 bases stayed unmatched. CDR3 length equals 14 residues.

The sample in question was peripheral blood mononuclear cells (PBMCs), obtained when the disease was refractory, from a patient treated with antithyroid drugs. The rearrangement joins TRBV5-1 to TRBJ1-4, with 8 bases that match TRBD1. The sequence derives from a female donor with Graves disease. The chain's CDR3 is CASSRIGTGEKLFF. The CDR3 bases are TGCGCCAGCAGCCGCATCGGGACAGGTGAAAAACTGTTTTTT. Variable domain in full (rest from reference TRBV5-1 and TRBJ1-4): KAGVTQTPRYLIKTRGQQVTLSCSPISGHRSVSWYQQTPGQGLQFLFEYFSETQRNKGNFPGRFSGRQFSNSRSEMNVSTLELGDSALYLCASSRIGTGEKLFFGSGTQLSVL.